Listed here are 13 T cell receptor beta chains from one sample, sequenced in a study of T cells in Graves' hyperthyroidism and ophthalmopathy. There were TCR beta CDR3 regions amplified from RNA transcripts. Carried out on the TCR CDR3, a first-round RT-PCR used the HTBI primer set. TCRdb re-analysed the multiplex PCR reads in MiXCR, keeping a single row per CDR3 protein. This sample has fewer than 400,000 distinct CDR3 sequences; around a sixth occur once, and the top ten carry 25% to 30%. Material for sequencing was blood. These receptors came from a woman aged 18 to 35 with Graves' hyperthyroidism that later progressed to Graves' ophthalmopathy.

This clonotype was seen a handful of times. The chain recombines TRBV20-1 with TRBJ1-3; D ambiguous. The CDR3 runs to 15 residues. Trimming took 0 bases from V and 0 from J, leaving 9 bases between them. Germline V gene lookup returns CDR1 DFQATT and CDR2 SNEGSKA (reference sequence). CDR3 nucleotides: TGCAGTGCTAGAGACTCGTCCCTCTCTGGAAACACCATATATTTT. Protein: CSARDSSLSGNTIYF.

The chain uses TRBV28 and TRBJ2-3; 9 bases fit TRBD2. CDR3 length: 15 residues. V was clipped by 6 bases and J by 6 bases; unmatched bases: 10. Germline CDR1 reads MDHEN; CDR2 reads SYDVKM. CDR3 amino acids: CASSPSGTVVDTQYF. CDR3 sequence (DNA): TGTGCCAGCAGCCCTAGCGGGACGGTAGTGGATACGCAGTATTTT.

The sample holds many counts of this clonotype. The chain uses TRBV6-2 or TRBV6-3 and TRBJ2-1; tentative D call: TRBD1 (6 bases). Germline CDR1 and CDR2: MNHEY and SVGEGT. V lost 4 bases, J lost 4 bases, and 23 bases lay in between. The CDR3 totals 18 residues. The CDR3 sequence: CASSSFGRGLLGYNEQFF. CDR3 bases: TGTGCCAGCAGTTCCTTCGGCAGGGGCCTTCTGGGATACAATGAGCAGTTCTTC.

This clonotype was picked up many times. V usage is TRBV28 and J usage is TRBJ2-7; D is undetermined. Germline CDR1 and CDR2: MDHEN and SYDVKM. Trimming took 3 bases from V and 3 from J, leaving 9 bases between them. This CDR3 contains 13 residues. In DNA, the CDR3 is TGTGCCAGCAGTTTGGTCCCGGGCTACGAGCAGTACTTC. As protein: CASSLVPGYEQYF. Complete variable domain (other parts from reference TRBV28 and TRBJ2-7): DVKVTQSSRYLVKRTGEKVFLECVQDMDHENMFWYRQDPGLGLRLIYFSYDVKMKEKGDIPEGYSVSREKKERFSLILESASTNQTSMYLCASSLVPGYEQYFGPGTRLTVT.

This clonotype was detected ten times or more. The chain employs TRBV13 and TRBJ2-3; 7 bases map to TRBD1. The CDR3 extends over 17 amino acids. CDR1 PRHDT and CDR2 FYEKMQ come from the germline V gene (reference sequence). V dropped 0 bases and J dropped 0; count of bases not matched to a gene: 6. The CDR3 coding sequence is TGTGCCAGCAGCTTAGGAGGACAGGTCAAGAGCACAGATACGCAGTATTTT. Protein: CASSLGGQVKSTDTQYF.

The chain links TRBV20-1 to TRBJ2-5; TRBD2 agrees at 10 bases. There are 16 residues in the CDR3. V lost 5 bases, J lost 1 base, and 10 bases stayed unmatched. Germline V gives CDR1 DFQATT, CDR2 SNEGSKA (reference sequence). Here the CDR3 reads CSASRTSGTPQETQYF. CDR3 bases: TGCAGTGCTTCTCGGACTAGCGGTACCCCCCAAGAGACCCAGTACTTC.

J is TRBJ2-3 and V is TRBV19; D is possibly TRBD2 (5 bases). V lost 3 bases and J 0 bases, leaving 10 bases between the germline ends. Germline lookup yields CDR1 LNHDA and CDR2 SQIVND (reference sequence). The CDR3 extends over 15 amino acids. In nucleotides, the CDR3 is TGTGCCAGTAGTATGGGAGCGGCTAGCACAGATACGCAGTATTTT. Translating it yields CASSMGAASTDTQYF.

The CDR3 loop reads CASSPTGTNYGYTF. In nucleotides, the CDR3 is TGTGCCAGCAGTCCCACAGGGACTAACTATGGCTACACCTTC. The chain is built from TRBV12-3 or TRBV12-4 and TRBJ1-2, with D tentatively TRBD1 (6 bases). The CDR3 is 14 residues long. V was cut by 5 bases and J by 0 bases, with 10 bases left in between.

The table lists this clonotype with a few counts. The chain recombines TRBV5-1 with TRBJ1-4; D unresolved. Looked up from germline, CDR1 is SGHRS and CDR2 is YFSETQ. The CDR3 extends over 14 amino acids. V lost 3 bases to trimming and J lost 7 bases, with 13 bases between them. This chain's CDR3 is CASSSREGGEKLFF. The CDR3 DNA reads TGCGCCAGCAGCTCACGAGAGGGAGGTGAAAAACTGTTTTTT.

The J gene is TRBJ1-4, the V gene TRBV9; D is unclear. Germline V lookup: CDR1 SGDLS, CDR2 YYNGEE. This CDR3 contains 15 residues. V gave up 0 bases and J gave up 0 bases, with 6 bases separating them. CDR3 DNA: TGTGCCAGCAGCGTAGACCTATCAACTAATGAAAAACTGTTTTTT. As protein: CASSVDLSTNEKLFF.

The chain links TRBV9 to TRBJ2-5; D may be TRBD2 (5 bases). In germline, CDR1 is SGDLS, CDR2 YYNGEE. V was trimmed by 0 bases and J by 0 bases, leaving 9 bases between them. This CDR3 spans 15 amino acids. CDR3 region: CASSVEWRDQETQYF. CDR3 DNA: TGTGCCAGCAGCGTAGAGTGGCGGGACCAAGAGACCCAGTACTTC.

This clonotype was seen a few times. The chain is built from TRBV15 and TRBJ2-3; no clear D. The CDR3 is made up of 18 amino acids. The V end was cut by 0 bases, the J end by 4 bases, with 20 bases between. Germline CDR1 reads LNHNV; CDR2 reads YYDKDF (reference sequence). The chain's CDR3 is CATSREIRIRWDPDTQYF. In nucleotides, the CDR3 is TGTGCCACCAGCAGAGAGATTCGGATCAGGTGGGATCCAGATACGCAGTATTTT.

The CDR3 loop reads CASSIGAGNSYNEQFF. DNA of the CDR3: TGTGCCAGTAGTATAGGGGCGGGGAACTCCTACAATGAGCAGTTCTTC. V usage is TRBV19 and J usage is TRBJ2-1; possible D gene TRBD2, 6 bases. The germline CDR1 and CDR2 sequences are LNHDA and SQIVND (reference sequence). V was trimmed by 1 base and J by 0 bases, leaving 10 bases between them. CDR3 size: 16 residues.